The 21 T cell receptor beta chains presented below share a single source sample, sequenced in a study of CD8 T cells in Susac syndrome. Reverse transcription used about 0.45 to 1 ug RNA and random hexamers. TCRdb analysed the immunoSEQ multiplex PCR reads with MiXCR anew, one entry per CDR3 protein. Found here are 180,000 or so distinct CDR3 sequences, 90% to 95% of them singletons; the top ten hold just under 0.095%. The source material was CD4+ T cells from PBMCs. These receptors were taken from a human donor with multiple sclerosis.

This clonotype was seen a single time. The rearrangement uses TRBV20-1 and TRBJ2-3, with D perhaps TRBD2 (5 bases). Looked up from germline, CDR1 is DFQATT and CDR2 is SNEGSKA (reference sequence). This CDR3 has 13 amino acids. The germline V and J ends were trimmed by 3 bases and 4 bases, with 11 bases remaining between them. The CDR3 bases are TGCAGTGCTAGGGGAGACTTCGCAGATACGCAGTATTTT. Protein: CSARGDFADTQYF.

This chain uses TRBV6-4 with TRBJ2-1; D not resolved. Germline V CDR1 and CDR2: MRHNA, SNTAGT. V was shortened by 8 bases and J by 3 bases, with 11 bases between the two germline ends. The CDR3 has 13 residues. The CDR3 reads CASSRGIYNEQFF. The CDR3 nucleotides read TGTGCCAGCTCACGCGGTATCTACAATGAGCAGTTCTTC.

The chain recombines TRBV30 with TRBJ2-2; tentatively, D is TRBD2 (6 bases). The CDR3 length is 14 residues. Germline lookup yields CDR1 GTSNPN and CDR2 SVGIG (reference sequence). The V gene lost 4 bases and the J gene lost 3 bases, with 12 bases spanning the gap. The CDR3 region is CAWKGSGDTGELFF. CDR3 DNA: TGTGCCTGGAAGGGTAGCGGAGACACCGGGGAGCTGTTTTTT. The whole variable domain, remainder taken from reference TRBV30 and TRBJ2-2, is SQTIHQWPATLVQPVGSPLSLECTVEGTSNPNLYWYRQAAGRGLQLLFYSVGIGQISSEVPQNLSASRPQDRQFILSSKKLLLSDSGFYLCAWKGSGDTGELFFGEGSRLTVL.

This chain links TRBV9 with TRBJ2-7; no clear D gene. The CDR3 is 15 residues long. From germline, CDR1 is SGDLS and CDR2 YYNGEE. Trimming shortened V by 2 bases and J by 2 bases, and 14 bases separated the two germline ends. CDR3 nucleotides: TGTGCCAGCAGCGTTATCCCAGGAAATCCCTACGAGCAGTACTTC. Encoded protein: CASSVIPGNPYEQYF.

This sequence joins TRBV19 and TRBJ1-5; D unclear. This CDR3 has 14 amino acids. CDR1 is LNHDA and CDR2 is SQIVND in the germline V gene (reference sequence). Trimming removed 5 bases at V and 3 bases at J, with 11 bases between. CDR3 amino acids: CASSQTYNNQPQHF. The CDR3 DNA reads as TGTGCCAGTAGTCAGACATATAACAATCAGCCCCAGCATTTT. The whole variable domain, remainder taken from reference TRBV19 and TRBJ1-5, is DGGITQSPKYLFRKEGQNVTLSCEQNLNHDAMYWYRQDPGQGLRLIYYSQIVNDFQKGDIAEGYSVSREKKESFPLTVTSAQKNPTAFYLCASSQTYNNQPQHFGDGTRLSIL.

V and J are TRBV30 and TRBJ1-4, with no clear D. Germline CDR1 and CDR2: GTSNPN and SVGIG (reference sequence). Trimming pared 1 base from V and 5 bases from J, leaving 5 bases between. This CDR3 region has 12 residues. This CDR3 is CAWSEGNEKLFF. CDR3 in DNA: TGTGCCTGGAGTGAAGGGAATGAAAAACTGTTTTTT.

The chain uses TRBV12-5 and TRBJ1-5; D ambiguous. Germline CDR1 and CDR2: LGHNT and FRNRAP. The CDR3 consists of 12 residues. V dropped 4 bases and J dropped 7 bases, with 8 bases sitting between them. This CDR3 reads CASGSLLQPQHF. CDR3 bases: TGTGCTAGTGGTTCCCTTTTGCAGCCCCAGCATTTT.

The V and J genes are TRBV9 and TRBJ2-3; no clear D gene. The V end was cut by 0 bases, the J end by 8 bases, with 10 bases between. In germline, CDR1 is SGDLS, CDR2 YYNGEE. The CDR3 length is 13 residues. CDR3 nucleotide sequence: TGTGCCAGCAGCGTAGAGGTCCTTACTACGCAGTATTTT. Residues: CASSVEVLTTQYF.

J is TRBJ2-7 and V is TRBV12-3 or TRBV12-4; D not resolved. The CDR3 is 13 amino acids. V was shortened by 4 bases and J by 1 base, with 8 bases between the two germline ends. CDR3 in DNA: TGTGCCAGCAGTTATGGCAGTTCCTACGAGCAGTACTTC. This gives the protein CASSYGSSYEQYF.

There are a few counts of this clonotype. The CDR3 protein is CASSGGPQETQYF. The CDR3 DNA sequence: TGTGCCTCCTCGGGCGGACCCCAAGAGACCCAGTACTTC. This chain joins TRBV24-1 and TRBJ2-5; no firm D call. V lost 12 bases and J lost 1, with 14 bases in between. CDR3 size: 13 residues. Germline values: CDR1 KGHDR, CDR2 SFDVKD.

The rearrangement uses TRBV20-1 and TRBJ2-3; TRBD2 is a possible D gene (6 bases). In germline, CDR1 is DFQATT, CDR2 SNEGSKA (reference sequence). The V and J ends lost 5 bases and 1 base respectively, with 16 bases between them. The CDR3 runs to 15 residues. The CDR3 DNA sequence: TGCAGTGCTGAGGCGGCGGCTAGCGGCACAGATACGCAGTATTTT. This sequence encodes CSAEAAASGTDTQYF.

The rearrangement uses TRBV7-9 and TRBJ2-7; 8 bases match TRBD1. V lost 1 base, J lost 3 bases, and 8 bases stayed unmatched. Per the germline V gene, CDR1 is SEHNR and CDR2 is FQNEAQ (reference sequence). The CDR3 consists of 16 residues. CDR3 protein: CASSLVGAGQGYEQYF. The CDR3 nucleotides are TGTGCCAGCAGCTTAGTTGGGGCAGGACAGGGCTACGAGCAGTACTTC.

The chain combines TRBV29-1 with TRBJ2-7; D gene ambiguous. V lost 4 bases, J lost 0 bases, and 13 bases lay in between. The CDR3 spans 14 residues. CDR1 SQVTM and CDR2 ANQGSEA come from the germline V gene. The CDR3 loop is CSVAQQLSSYEQYF. The CDR3 nucleotides read TGCAGCGTTGCTCAACAGCTAAGCTCCTACGAGCAGTACTTC.

This chain joins TRBV7-9 and TRBJ1-6, with 8 bases identical to TRBD1. Germline values: CDR1 SEHNR, CDR2 FQNEAQ (reference sequence). V was pared by 1 base and J by 10 bases, with 9 bases of the junction left unmatched. The CDR3 consists of 16 residues. The CDR3 DNA reads TGTGCCAGCAGCTTAGTCGGGAGGACAGGGAACTCACCCCTCCACTTT. This gives the protein CASSLVGRTGNSPLHF.

CDR3 in DNA: TGTGCCACCAGCAGAGCCGCGATTAGTTTGGAGCCCCAGCATTTT. This codes for CATSRAAISLEPQHF. The J gene is TRBJ1-5, the V gene TRBV15; D is uncertain. V was pared by 1 base and J by 8 bases, with 15 bases between. Germline CDR1 LNHNV, CDR2 YYDKDF (reference sequence). The CDR3 contains 15 residues. Filled out from reference TRBV15 and TRBJ1-5, the complete variable domain reads DAMVIQNPRYQVTQFGKPVTLSCSQTLNHNVMYWYQQKSSQAPKLLFHYYDKDFNNEADTPDNFQSRRPNTSFCFLDIRSPGLGDTAMYLCATSRAAISLEPQHFGDGTRLSIL.

The chain recombines TRBV12-3 or TRBV12-4 with TRBJ1-2, with a weak D call TRBD1 (5 bases). V was trimmed by 4 bases and J by 8 bases, leaving 23 bases between them. This CDR3 spans 16 amino acids. The chain's CDR3 is CASSSQGSTLLSGYTF. The CDR3 DNA sequence: TGTGCCAGCAGTTCCCAGGGTTCAACTTTATTATCCGGCTACACCTTC.

V is TRBV2 and J is TRBJ2-3; TRBD2 might be the D (6 bases). Germline V gives CDR1 SNHLY, CDR2 FYNNEI. The CDR3 has 12 residues. V dropped 7 bases and J dropped 5 bases, with 10 bases sitting between them. In DNA, the CDR3 is TGTGCCAGCATACTAGCCGAAGATACGCAGTATTTT. Its protein product is CASILAEDTQYF.

The chain combines TRBV20-1 with TRBJ2-7, with D tentatively TRBD1 (5 bases). V gave up 4 bases and J gave up 0 bases, with 7 bases separating them. Germline loops: CDR1 DFQATT, CDR2 SNEGSKA (reference sequence). This CDR3 is built from 12 residues. Here the CDR3 reads CSATDNSYEQYF. DNA of the CDR3: TGCAGTGCTACGGACAACTCCTACGAGCAGTACTTC.

This clonotype was seen a handful of times. The rearrangement uses TRBV30 and TRBJ2-5, with D perhaps being TRBD1 or TRBD2 (6 bases each). CDR3 length equals 12 residues. V was shortened by 2 bases and J by 5 bases, with 9 bases between the two germline ends. The germline CDR1 and CDR2 sequences are GTSNPN and SVGIG (reference sequence). For the CDR3, the DNA is TGTGCCTGGAGTTTAGGGGGGGAGACCCAGTACTTC. Protein sequence: CAWSLGGETQYF.

This chain uses TRBV27 with TRBJ2-2; D is ambiguous. Germline CDR1 is MNHEY and CDR2 is SMNVEV (reference sequence). The CDR3 is 14 amino acids. V lost 0 bases and J 2 bases, leaving 4 bases between the germline ends. The CDR3 region is CASSLSRNTGELFF. CDR3 sequence (DNA): TGTGCCAGCAGTTTATCCAGAAACACCGGGGAGCTGTTTTTT.

The chain couples TRBV7-9 to TRBJ2-7; maybe TRBD2 (5 bases). This CDR3 is built from 15 residues. Between the trimmed V and J ends, which lost 6 bases and 5 bases, there was a span of 20 bases. Germline V gene sequence: CDR1 SEHNR, CDR2 FQNEAQ (reference sequence). DNA of the CDR3: TGTGCCAGCAGTTTAACCCCGGGATCGTTACACGAGCAGTACTTC. Protein product: CASSLTPGSLHEQYF.